What follows describes a single T cell receptor (beta chain). The CDR3 extends over 16 amino acids. J gave up 5 bases and V 1 base, and 9 bases lay outside the gene matches. CDR1 and CDR2 from the germline V gene are SGHDT and YYEEEE. Authors' methods: Amplification of reference gene primers provided the estimated nucleated cell counts. Repertoires were generated with immunoSEQ multiplex PCR, while TCRdb's copy carries only in-frame clones and drops some. That table is the source of V, J and clone size, and D and trimming were worked out from the DNA. The data show about 210,000 clones, 83% seen once. These data are taken from a study of blood T cell repertoires in COVID-19.

This rearrangement joins TRBV5-6 to TRBJ2-5; 9 bases are a match to TRBD1. The TCR sequence derives from a woman between 50 and 59 years old with acute or convalescent COVID-19. Input material: peripheral blood. This chain's CDR3 is CASSLRATGGRETQYF. CDR3 DNA sequence: TGTGCCAGCAGCTTGAGGGCTACAGGGGGCAGGGAGACCCAGTACTTC.